The T cell receptor beta chain under discussion was sequenced for a study of blood T cell repertoires in COVID-19. The overall study: Nucleic acid was either cDNA or gDNA, and it came from T cells, B-cell-depleted T cells, or PBMCs.

Germline values: CDR1 SGHKS, CDR2 YYEKEE (reference sequence). V was pared by 0 bases and J by 4 bases, with 6 bases between. CDR3 size: 13 residues. The study assigned cohorts using participant-reported clinical history. Each recovered donor of Cohort 3 presented with two negative PCRs, clearance, or symptom resolution. Source study methods: Estimated nucleated cell counts came from reference gene primer amplification. Sequenced by immunoSEQ multiplex PCR; TCRdb stores in-frame clones only, minus some. The V and J calls and the clone size are those of that table, but D and trimming were determined from the DNA. There are over 200,000 clones in the sample; roughly four fifths occur only once, and 1.5% to 2% lies in the top ten.

The sequenced material came from PBMCs or T cells enriched from blood (not recorded which). This sequence originates from a man aged 55 to 70 who had recovered from COVID-19. The chain recombines TRBV5-5 with TRBJ2-3; the D gene is possibly TRBD1 (6 bases). CDR3 sequence: CASSLEGADTQYF. In DNA, the CDR3 is TGTGCCAGCAGCTTGGAGGGGGCAGATACGCAGTATTTT.